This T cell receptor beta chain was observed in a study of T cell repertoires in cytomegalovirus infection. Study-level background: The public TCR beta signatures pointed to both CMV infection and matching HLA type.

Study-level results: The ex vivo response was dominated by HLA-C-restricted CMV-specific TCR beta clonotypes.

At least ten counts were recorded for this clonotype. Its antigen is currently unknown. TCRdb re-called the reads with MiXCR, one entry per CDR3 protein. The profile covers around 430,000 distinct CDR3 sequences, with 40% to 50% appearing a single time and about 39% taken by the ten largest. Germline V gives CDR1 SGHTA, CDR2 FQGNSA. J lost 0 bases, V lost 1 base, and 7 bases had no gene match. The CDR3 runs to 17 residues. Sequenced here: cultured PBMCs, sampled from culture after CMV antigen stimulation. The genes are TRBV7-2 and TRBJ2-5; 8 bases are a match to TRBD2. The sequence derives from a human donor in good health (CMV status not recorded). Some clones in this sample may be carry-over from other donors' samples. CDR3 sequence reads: CASSLVSRGGYQETQYF. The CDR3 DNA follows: TGTGCCAGCAGCTTAGTGTCCCGCGGGGGGTACCAAGAGACCCAGTACTTC.